The 14 T cell receptor beta chains reported below all come from one sample, sequenced in a study of regulatory T cells in long-lasting Graves disease. CDR3-region Arm-PCR and iRepertoire HTBI primers produced the TCR beta libraries. Using its own MiXCR run on the multiplex PCR reads, TCRdb lists one record per CDR3 protein. This table has hundreds of thousands of distinct CDR3 sequences, about 12% appearing once. Described time point: newly diagnosed GD, antithyroid drugs for less than 3 months. From PBMCs, RNA was extracted and then used to make the TCR library. The sample was also linked to a second study, of T cells in Graves' hyperthyroidism and ophthalmopathy.

Sequenced here: peripheral blood mononuclear cells (PBMCs), sampled at new diagnosis, from a patient treated with antithyroid drugs. These receptors were obtained from a woman aged 30 to 39 with Graves disease.

This clonotype occurred a few times. The conserved phenylalanine or tryptophan normally closing the CDR3 is absent here, so this likely arose from a read error. The gene calls are TRBV6-1 and TRBJ2-3; 12 nucleotides line up with TRBD2. CDR3 length: 14 amino acids. Trimming at V came to 6 bases and at J to 8 bases, leaving 6 bases not matched to a gene. Germline CDR1 is MNHNS and CDR2 is SASEGT. The CDR3, as DNA: TGTGCCAGCAGCTTGACTAGCGGGAGAGGTACGCAGTATCTT. Protein: CASSLTSGRGTQYL.

This chain uses TRBV10-3 with TRBJ1-1, with TRBD1 as a possible D gene (5 bases). Between the trimmed V and J ends, which lost 6 bases and 4 bases, there was a span of 24 bases. The germline CDR1 and CDR2 sequences are ENHRY and SYGVKD. The CDR3 length is 17 residues. CDR3 protein: CAIRGGGAPPKGTEAFF. CDR3 DNA: TGTGCCATCAGGGGGGGAGGGGCTCCTCCCAAGGGCACTGAAGCTTTCTTT.

The rearrangement joins TRBV14 to TRBJ2-1, with 10 bases lining up with TRBD2. J gave up 2 bases and V 4 bases, and 20 bases lay outside the gene matches. This CDR3 contains 21 residues. CDR1 is SGHDN, CDR2 FVKESK, per germline. CDR3 DNA: TGTGCCAGCAGCCCCTATTATATAGCGGGAGGTCTTCTTGGCACCTACAATGAGCAGTTCTTC. It is translated as CASSPYYIAGGLLGTYNEQFF.

The chain joins TRBV5-1 to TRBJ2-1; 8 nucleotides match TRBD1. The length of the CDR3 is 17 residues. Germline loops: CDR1 SGHRS, CDR2 YFSETQ. V lost 2 bases, J lost 0 bases, and 7 bases stayed unmatched. The CDR3 sequence is CASSFGQGAGSYNEQFF. The DNA for the CDR3 is TGCGCCAGCAGCTTCGGGCAGGGGGCCGGCTCCTACAATGAGCAGTTCTTC.

This clonotype was counted only a few times. V usage is TRBV20-1 and J usage is TRBJ1-4; no clear D gene. The length of the CDR3 is 15 residues. CDR1 is DFQATT and CDR2 is SNEGSKA in the germline V gene (reference sequence). Between the trimmed V and J ends, which lost 6 bases and 5 bases, there was a span of 19 bases. CDR3 residues: CSASGFITDNEKLFF. DNA of the CDR3: TGCAGTGCCAGCGGTTTTATAACAGACAATGAAAAACTGTTTTTT.

Points on this clonotype: One end of the junction does not line up with germline, which may come from a read error. The rearrangement joins TRBV28 to TRBJ2-1; TRBD1 matches 7 bases. The CDR3 consists of 15 residues. Germline V gives CDR1 MDHEN, CDR2 SYDVKM. This chain's CDR3 is CASRASGTVKGEQSF. In DNA, the CDR3 is TGTGCCAGCAGAGCCTCCGGGACAGTTAAGGGTGAGCAGTCCTTC.

In the case of this clonotype: A junction end diverges from the germline sequence, so it may reflect a read error. The chain couples TRBV7-8 to TRBJ2-3; 7 bases are shared with TRBD1. The length of the CDR3 is 15 residues. The germline CDR1 and CDR2 sequences are SGHVS and FQNEAQ. CDR3 coding DNA: TGTGCCAGCAGTTACGACAGGGCGCGTGCAGATACGCACTATTTT. Its protein product is CASSYDRARADTHYF.

This clonotype was counted at least ten times. The V and J genes are TRBV27 and TRBJ2-1; TRBD1 agrees at 8 bases. CDR1 and CDR2 (germline): MNHEY, SMNVEV (reference sequence). V trimming: 6 bases; J trimming: 6 bases; junction bases outside the gene matches: 4. This CDR3 is 13 amino acids long. CDR3 sequence reads: CASRPTGGNEQFF. The CDR3 coding sequence is TGTGCCAGCAGGCCCACAGGGGGCAATGAGCAGTTCTTC.

This clonotype has ten or more counts. This sequence joins TRBV25-1 and TRBJ2-1; D not certain. The CDR3 extends over 15 amino acids. Germline lookup yields CDR1 MGHDK and CDR2 SYGVNS. Trimming cost V 8 bases and J 0 bases, with 14 bases left between them. The CDR3 region is CASGALGDSYNEQFF. CDR3 in DNA: TGTGCCAGCGGAGCTTTAGGTGACTCCTACAATGAGCAGTTCTTC.

This clonotype has a count of ten or more. This rearrangement joins TRBV5-5 to TRBJ2-6; D is unclear. The V and J ends lost 4 bases and 1 base respectively, with 9 bases between them. This CDR3 has 15 residues. Germline V gene lookup returns CDR1 SGHKS and CDR2 YYEKEE (reference sequence). This chain's CDR3 is CASSPGNSGANVLTF. CDR3 nucleotides: TGTGCCAGCAGCCCCGGTAATTCTGGGGCCAACGTCCTGACTTTC.

Ten or more counts support this clonotype. The rearrangement joins TRBV29-1 to TRBJ2-7, with TRBD1 matching 7 bases. V lost 6 bases and J lost 10; bases outside the gene matches: 9. This CDR3 comprises 11 residues. Germline V gene lookup returns CDR1 SQVTM and CDR2 ANQGSEA. CDR3 coding DNA: TGCAGCGTGACGGGACAGTCTTTCCAGTACTTC. It encodes CSVTGQSFQYF.

The rearrangement joins TRBV28 to TRBJ1-2; D might be TRBD1 (5 bases). This CDR3 contains 13 residues. The V end was cut by 3 bases, the J end by 10 bases, with 15 bases between. Germline assignment: CDR1 MDHEN and CDR2 SYDVKM. In DNA, the CDR3 is TGTGCCAGCAGTTTCTGGGGACGGGGGGACTACACCTTC. Protein sequence: CASSFWGRGDYTF.

This clonotype has a handful of counts. The rearrangement uses TRBV5-1 and TRBJ1-1, with D perhaps matching TRBD1 (5 bases). This CDR3 region has 15 residues. CDR1 and CDR2 (germline): SGHRS, YFSETQ. The V end lost 5 bases, the J end lost 3 bases, and 17 bases lay between the germline ends. CDR3 DNA: TGCGCCAGCAGAGAGCTGGTGGGGGGACACACTGAAGCTTTCTTT. This translates into CASRELVGGHTEAFF.

This clonotype was observed at least ten times. The J gene is TRBJ2-5, the V gene TRBV29-1; 7 bases line up with TRBD1. Germline CDR1 and CDR2: SQVTM and ANQGSEA. With V trimmed by 7 bases and J by 9 bases, 8 bases remained unmatched. CDR3 length equals 11 residues. The CDR3 loop reads CSAQLQGPQYF. In DNA, the CDR3 is TGCAGCGCGCAGTTACAGGGGCCCCAGTACTTC.